This TCR beta chain was found in a study of T cell responses to AZD1222 COVID-19 vaccine. The CDR3 covers 13 residues. Trimming cost V 2 bases and J 1 base, with 7 bases left between them. The germline gives CDR1 SQVTM, CDR2 ANQGSEA. Using immunoSEQ multiplex PCR, the repertoire was profiled, and TCRdb retains in-frame clones only, with some absent. The top ten hold about 9.4% of the sample, which has around 84,000 clones, approximately 85% seen once. This material consisted of peripheral blood, taken 28 days after the second AZD1222 dose. The receptor was isolated from an adult who received the AZD1222 COVID-19 vaccine. This chain uses TRBV29-1 with TRBJ2-3; D is unclear. CDR3 sequence reads: CSVEWEGTDTQYF. In DNA form, the CDR3 reads TGCAGCGTTGAATGGGAAGGCACAGATACGCAGTATTTT.